This T cell receptor (beta chain) was sequenced in a study of blood T cell repertoires in COVID-19 (dated by TCRdb to the early 2020s). A note on the overall study: Collaborator samples came from the United States, Italy and Spain and covered acute and convalescent phases of COVID-19. The material from the prospective study consisted of cDNA or gDNA derived from T cells, B-cell-depleted T cells, or PBMCs. Where available, HLA class I and class II types were obtained from metadata supplied by the sample provider rather than from assay-based typing. The samples were drawn from the first 160 participants of the ongoing ImmuneRACE study and from 950 to 1,500 subjects provided by 6 global collaborators. Sample metadata almost always included a de-identified subject ID, COVID-19 status, age in years and sex. Deeply sampled blood TCRbeta repertoires from subjects exposed to, actively infected with, or recovered from COVID-19 were included in the dataset. The repertoires were made available in a free public database intended to serve as a resource for research on the immune response to SARS-CoV-2.

V lost 5 bases and J lost 11 bases, and the count of bases not matched to a germline gene is 9. The germline V gene specifies MGHDK as CDR1 and SYGVNS as CDR2. The CDR3 starts with the cysteine, ends with the phenylalanine, and has 14 residues. Left in the record is the CDR3 DNA by itself, 42 bases read in frame from the first base. Each collaborating institution followed its own protocols to collect whole blood in K2EDTA tubes. Collaborator samples were shipped for TCRbeta analysis as frozen whole blood, isolated PBMCs, or DNA extracted from either sample type. The paper's findings and limits, for the study overall: The amount of clinical and demographic metadata varied by source and participant and was provided uncurated.

Turning to this clone: The antigen it recognizes is unknown. Per-base qualities were not stored, and no clone one base away is much larger.

The immunoSEQ Assay, a bias-controlled multiplex PCR, was used to amplify TCRbeta CDR3 regions from genomic DNA. On the study's bioinformatics: The number of nucleated cells in each sample was estimated from the amplification of reference gene primers within the assay. To quantify the absolute abundance of each unique TCRbeta CDR3 rearrangement, sequence reads were collapsed and filtered. For each sample, productive Simpson clonality was calculated by taking the square root of Simpson's diversity index across productive rearrangements. As stored in TCRdb, this immuneACCESS dataset retains in-frame rearrangements with V and J assigned. A fraction of the clones does not appear; measured against another copy, unresolved V genes explain less than half of the discrepancy, and the remainder lacks a known reason. D and trimming were read from the DNA, whereas the V and J calls and clone size are those reported in that table. The sample profile shows about 200,000 clones; 81% of them were found once. The ten biggest clones cover roughly 8% of the sample.

The source of this sequence is an elderly woman with acute or convalescent COVID-19. The sequencing input was peripheral blood. The rearranged chain carries TRBV25-1 and TRBJ1-3; 10 central bases correspond to TRBD1. The CDR3 region: CASSWGQGPGAIYF. The DNA sequence is as follows: TGTGCCAGCAGTTGGGGACAGGGGCCCGGAGCCATATATTTT.